Listed below are T cell receptor beta chains from one sample, sequenced in a study of T cells in Graves' hyperthyroidism and ophthalmopathy. TCRdb reprocessed the multiplex PCR reads with MiXCR, giving one entry per CDR3 protein. The data contain 660,000 or so distinct CDR3 sequences, nearly 45% of them singletons. Material for sequencing was peripheral blood or thyroid tissue (not recorded which). The receptors here all came from an adult man with Graves' disease, either hyperthyroidism or ophthalmopathy (not recorded which). Both conserved end residues are part of each CDR3. The D gene is left open where the match is weak. The size entry is marked missing in some rows and otherwise reads once, few, many or a size class.

CDR3 length,D gene,clone size,V gene,J gene,CDR3 protein,CDR3 DNA
13,-,-,TRBV25-1,TRBJ1-2,CASNEDGDYGYTF,TGTGCCAGCAATGAAGACGGAGACTATGGCTACACCTTC
12,-,many,TRBV14,TRBJ1-4,CASSQEAGKLFF,TGTGCCAGCAGCCAAGAAGCAGGAAAACTGTTTTTT
15,-,many,TRBV7-6,TRBJ1-3,CASSLDRVSGNTIYF,TGTGCCAGCAGCTTAGACAGGGTCTCTGGAAACACCATATATTTT
16,TRBD1,-,TRBV7-3,TRBJ2-7,CASSFRDRVRSYEQYF,TGTGCCAGCAGCTTCCGGGACAGGGTACGCTCCTACGAGCAGTACTTC
12,-,few,TRBV27,TRBJ1-2,CASSYPDHGYTF,TGTGCCAGCAGTTACCCGGACCATGGCTACACCTTC
14,-,-,TRBV24-1,TRBJ1-1,CATSDPDSSTEAFF,TGTGCCACCAGTGACCCCGATTCGAGCACTGAAGCTTTCTTT
14,-,-,TRBV9,TRBJ1-2,CASSGGEIAYGYTF,TGTGCCAGCAGCGGAGGGGAGATCGCCTATGGCTACACCTTC
15,-,many,TRBV2,TRBJ1-2,CASSEAPRTEGGYTF,TGTGCCAGCAGTGAAGCGCCACGGACCGAGGGGGGCTACACCTTC
15,-,few,TRBV12-3/TRBV12-4,TRBJ2-5,CASSLLTSSYETQYF,TGTGCCAGCAGTTTATTGACTAGTAGTTACGAGACCCAGTACTTC
14,-,many,TRBV6-5,TRBJ1-6,CASSSHGEISPLHF,TGTGCCAGCAGTTCCCATGGCGAGATCTCACCCCTCCACTTT
16,TRBD1,-,TRBV2,TRBJ2-5,CASSARTGGVGETQYF,TGTGCCAGCAGTGCCAGGACAGGGGGCGTGGGGGAGACCCAGTACTTC
14,-,once,TRBV10-3,TRBJ2-7,CAISASRGLYEQYF,TGTGCCATCAGTGCTAGTCGGGGGCTCTACGAGCAGTACTTC
12,-,-,TRBV7-9,TRBJ1-4,CASTPSGEKLFF,TGTGCCAGCACCCCGTCGGGTGAAAAACTGTTTTTT
14,-,-,TRBV20-1,TRBJ1-2,CSAIPDGSGYGYTF,TGCAGTGCTATCCCGGATGGGAGCGGCTATGGCTACACCTTC
12,-,many,TRBV29-1,TRBJ1-2,CSGVGANYGYTF,TGCAGCGGGGTCGGAGCTAACTATGGCTACACCTTC
13,-,-,TRBV19,TRBJ1-3,CASHFSSGNTIYF,TGTGCCAGTCACTTCAGCTCTGGAAACACCATATATTTT
14,-,few,TRBV20-1,TRBJ1-3,CSASQMGGGNTIYF,TGCAGTGCTAGTCAGATGGGGGGAGGAAACACCATATATTTT
14,-,-,TRBV7-9,TRBJ2-1,CASSSGQNYNEQFF,TGTGCCAGCAGCTCTGGACAAAACTACAATGAGCAGTTCTTC
17,TRBD1,-,TRBV10-3,TRBJ1-2,CASSSGTGEGINYGYTF,TGTGCCAGCAGTTCCGGGACAGGGGAAGGAATTAACTATGGCTACACCTTC
15,TRBD1,few,TRBV20-1,TRBJ1-6,CSARDRQGAGSPLHF,TGCAGTGCTAGAGATCGACAGGGGGCAGGTTCACCCCTCCACTTT
13,TRBD1,few,TRBV5-1,TRBJ1-1,CASSTDRVSEAFF,TGCGCCAGCAGCACGGACAGGGTATCTGAAGCTTTCTTT
14,-,-,TRBV10-3,TRBJ1-4,CAISESGDREKLFF,TGTGCCATCAGTGAGTCGGGGGATCGTGAAAAACTGTTTTTT
12,-,-,TRBV2,TRBJ1-1,CASRRVNTEAFF,TGTGCCTCAAGGAGGGTGAACACTGAAGCTTTCTTT
14,-,few,TRBV2,TRBJ2-2,CASSGEQTTGELFF,TGTGCCAGCTCGGGAGAACAAACCACCGGGGAGCTGTTTTTT
14,TRBD1,-,TRBV20-1,TRBJ2-2,CSAGGQMNTGELFF,TGCAGTGCTGGGGGACAGATGAACACCGGGGAGCTGTTTTTT
15,TRBD1,-,TRBV7-6,TRBJ2-5,CASRGGTGTGETQYF,TGTGCCAGCAGGGGCGGGACAGGGACCGGAGAGACCCAGTACTTC
15,TRBD2,few,TRBV20-1,TRBJ2-7,CSARDSSRELYEQYF,TGCAGTGCTAGAGATTCGTCGCGGGAGCTATACGAGCAGTACTTC
17,-,-,TRBV2,TRBJ1-1,CASSEMFGGKGNTEAFF,TGTGCCAGCAGTGAGATGTTTGGGGGCAAAGGGAACACTGAAGCTTTCTTT
14,-,-,TRBV25-1,TRBJ2-2,CAAEAAKNTGELFF,TGTGCGGCGGAGGCGGCTAAGAACACCGGGGAGCTGTTTTTT
9,-,-,TRBV10-3,TRBJ1-1,CAQNTEAFF,TGTGCCCAGAACACTGAAGCTTTCTTT
14,-,-,TRBV5-1,TRBJ1-5,CASSGGGYGQPQHF,TGCGCCAGCAGCGGGGGGGGGTATGGGCAGCCCCAGCATTTT
15,-,-,TRBV9,TRBJ1-3,CASSVVPDRGNTIYF,TGTGCCAGCAGCGTAGTCCCGGACAGAGGAAACACCATATATTTT
14,-,few,TRBV5-1,TRBJ1-1,CASSFTLSGTEAFF,TGCGCCAGCAGCTTTACCCTTAGTGGGACTGAAGCTTTCTTT
14,TRBD1,-,TRBV19,TRBJ1-6,CASSIQGVNSPLHF,TGTGCCAGTAGTATACAGGGGGTCAATTCACCCCTCCACTTT
13,TRBD1,-,TRBV9,TRBJ1-4,CASSLNRGKNLFF,TGTGCCAGCAGTTTAAACAGGGGGAAAAACCTGTTTTTT
15,TRBD1,few,TRBV7-9,TRBJ1-2,CASRRTGALNYGYTF,TGTGCCAGCAGACGGACAGGAGCTCTTAACTATGGCTACACCTTC
10,-,few,TRBV20-1,TRBJ1-1,CSASAREAFF,TGCAGTGCTAGCGCCAGGGAAGCTTTCTTT
16,-,-,TRBV19,TRBJ1-6,CASSTPRQTYNSPLHF,TGTGCCAGTAGTACCCCGAGACAGACTTATAATTCACCCCTCCACTTT
15,TRBD1,many,TRBV24-1,TRBJ1-1,CATSDPGTGATEAFF,TGTGCCACCAGTGATCCCGGGACAGGGGCCACTGAAGCTTTCTTT
18,-,-,TRBV6-1,TRBJ2-6,CASTVDGPVNSGANVLTF,TGTGCCAGCACTGTGGACGGACCGGTCAACTCTGGGGCCAACGTCCTGACTTTC
13,-,many,TRBV29-1,TRBJ1-3,CSVATGSGNTIYF,TGCAGCGTCGCGACAGGTTCTGGAAACACCATATATTTT
14,TRBD1,many,TRBV7-3,TRBJ1-2,CASSPTGDSHGYTF,TGTGCCAGCAGCCCGACAGGGGATTCGCATGGCTACACCTTC
16,-,-,TRBV7-7,TRBJ1-5,CASSCALGGSNQPQHF,TGTGCTAGCAGCTGCGCTCTAGGGGGTAGCAATCAGCCCCAGCATTTT
12,-,many,TRBV12-3/TRBV12-4,TRBJ1-2,CASSLGAGGYTF,TGTGCCAGCAGCTTAGGGGCGGGGGGCTACACCTTC